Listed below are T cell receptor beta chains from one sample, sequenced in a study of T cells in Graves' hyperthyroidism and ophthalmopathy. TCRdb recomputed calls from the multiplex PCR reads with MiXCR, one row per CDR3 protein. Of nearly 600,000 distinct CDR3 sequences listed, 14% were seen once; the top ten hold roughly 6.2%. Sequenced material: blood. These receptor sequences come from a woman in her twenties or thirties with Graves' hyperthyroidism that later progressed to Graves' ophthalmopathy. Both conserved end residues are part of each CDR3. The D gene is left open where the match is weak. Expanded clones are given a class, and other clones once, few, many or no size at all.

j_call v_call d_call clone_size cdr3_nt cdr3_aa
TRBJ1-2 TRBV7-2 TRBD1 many TGTGCCAGCAGCTTGGGACAGGGAGGCCCGAGACTCTATGGCTACACCTTC CASSLGQGGPRLYGYTF
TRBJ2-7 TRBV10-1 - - TGCGCCAGCAGTGAGTCAGAGGTCTCCTACGAGCAGTACTTC CASSESEVSYEQYF
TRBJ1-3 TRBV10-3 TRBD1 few TGTGCCAACCGACAGGGTGATGGAAACACCATATATTTT CANRQGDGNTIYF
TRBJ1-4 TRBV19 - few TGTGCCAGCGGGACTGTTGCAACTAATGAAAAACTGTTTTTT CASGTVATNEKLFF
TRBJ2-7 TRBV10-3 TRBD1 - TGTGCCATCAGTTCCTCGGACAGGGTCGCCTACGAGCAGTACTTC CAISSSDRVAYEQYF
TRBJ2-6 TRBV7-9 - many TGTGCCAGCAGCTTAGCGGGAGCCTCTGGGGCCAACGTCCTGACTTTC CASSLAGASGANVLTF
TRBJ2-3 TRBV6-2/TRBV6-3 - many TGTGCCAGCAGTTACTCGGCTAGCGCCTATACGCAGTATTTT CASSYSASAYTQYF
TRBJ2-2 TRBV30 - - TGTGCCTGGAGTGGACCGAACACCGGGGAGCTGTTTTTT CAWSGPNTGELFF
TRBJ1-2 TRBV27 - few TGTGCCAGCAGTTTATCGGGACCGCAAGGCTACACCTTC CASSLSGPQGYTF
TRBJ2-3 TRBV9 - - TGTGCCAGCAGCGTAGAGCAGGGCCTCCTCACAGATACGCAGTATTTT CASSVEQGLLTDTQYF
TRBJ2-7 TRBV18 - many TGTGCCAGCTCACCTCCGGGTCCTACAAACGAGCAGTACTTC CASSPPGPTNEQYF
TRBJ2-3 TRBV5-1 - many TGCGCCAGCACCCCCGGGGGTAGCCGTAGCACAGATACGCAGTATTTT CASTPGGSRSTDTQYF
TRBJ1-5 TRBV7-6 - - TGTGCCAGCAGCTTAGAGTCAGTACCCAATCAGCCCCAGCATTTT CASSLESVPNQPQHF
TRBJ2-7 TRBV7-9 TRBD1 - TGTGCCAGCAGCCCAAGGACAGGGGGCGTTTACGAGCAGTACTTC CASSPRTGGVYEQYF
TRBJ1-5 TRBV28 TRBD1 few TGTGCCAGCGGTACAGGGGGGATAGGCAATCAGCCCCAGCATTTT CASGTGGIGNQPQHF
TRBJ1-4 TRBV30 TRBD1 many TGTGCCTGGAGGCAAGCCGGGACAGTATATGAAAAACTGTTTTTT CAWRQAGTVYEKLFF
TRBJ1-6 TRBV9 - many TGTGCCAGCAGCGTAGCCGGGAATAATTCACCCCTCCACTTT CASSVAGNNSPLHF
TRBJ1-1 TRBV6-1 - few TGTGCCAGCATTCCGGGACAACTTACCACTGAAGCTTTCTTT CASIPGQLTTEAFF
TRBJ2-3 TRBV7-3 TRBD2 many TGTGCCAGCAGCCGCGAGCGGGAGGGCGGTACGCAGTATTTT CASSREREGGTQYF
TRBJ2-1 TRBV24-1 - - TGTGCCACCATCTACAATGAGCAGTTCTTC CATIYNEQFF
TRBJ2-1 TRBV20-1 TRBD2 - TGCAGTGCTAGCAGACTAGCGGGAGGGGGTAGCTCCTACAATGAGCAGTTCTTC CSASRLAGGGSSYNEQFF
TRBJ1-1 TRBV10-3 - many TGTGCCATCAGCCCGATATCGAACACTGAAGCTTTCTTT CAISPISNTEAFF
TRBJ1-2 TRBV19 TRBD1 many TGTGCCAGTAGTACTTGGACAGGGGCGGTATACTATGGCTACACCTTC CASSTWTGAVYYGYTF
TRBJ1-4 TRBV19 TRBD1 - TGTGCCAGTAGTATCCCAGGGGGTAGAGGTGAAAAACTGTTTTTT CASSIPGGRGEKLFF
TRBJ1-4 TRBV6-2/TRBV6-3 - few TGTGCCAGCAGTTACTCGATAGGGCTGGATGAAAAACTGTTTTTT CASSYSIGLDEKLFF
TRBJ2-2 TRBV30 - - TGTGCCTGGAGACTGGGCACCGGGGAGCTGTTTTTT CAWRLGTGELFF
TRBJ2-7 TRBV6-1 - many TGTGCCAGCAGTTATAAGCGGGCGGACTCCTACGAGCAGTACTTC CASSYKRADSYEQYF
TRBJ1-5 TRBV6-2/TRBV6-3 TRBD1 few TGTACCAGCAGTTACTCGACAGGGCCTCAGCCCCAGCATTTT CTSSYSTGPQPQHF
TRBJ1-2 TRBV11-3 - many TGTGCCAGCAGCATCGGCAACAGGGAATCCTATGGCTACACCTTC CASSIGNRESYGYTF